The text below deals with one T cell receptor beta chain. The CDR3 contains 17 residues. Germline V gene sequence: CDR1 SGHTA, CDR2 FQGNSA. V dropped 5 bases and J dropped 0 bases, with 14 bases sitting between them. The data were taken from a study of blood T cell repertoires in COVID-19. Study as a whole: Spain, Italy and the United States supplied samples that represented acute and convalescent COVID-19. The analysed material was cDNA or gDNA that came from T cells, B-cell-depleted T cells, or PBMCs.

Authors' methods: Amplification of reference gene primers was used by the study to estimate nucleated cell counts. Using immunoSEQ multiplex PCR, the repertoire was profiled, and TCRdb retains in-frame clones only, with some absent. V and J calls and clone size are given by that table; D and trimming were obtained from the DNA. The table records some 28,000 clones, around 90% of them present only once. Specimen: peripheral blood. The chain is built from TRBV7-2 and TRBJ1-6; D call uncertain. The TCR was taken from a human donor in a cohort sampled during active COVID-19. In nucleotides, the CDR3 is TGTGCCAGCAGCCCCTCCCTGGGCAGCTCCTATAATTCACCCCTCCACTTT. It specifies CASSPSLGSSYNSPLHF.